This record covers a single T cell receptor beta chain. The CDR3 loop spans 17 amino acids. Trimming took 2 bases from V and 2 from J, leaving 18 bases between them. Germline CDR1 LGHNA, CDR2 YNFKEQ. This record belongs to a study of blood T cell repertoires in COVID-19. TCRdb's copy holds only in-frame clones and misses some; the assay was immunoSEQ multiplex PCR. The table includes about 180,000 clones, 88% detected once. The sequence was collected from a woman aged 18 to 35 who had recovered from COVID-19. This chain joins TRBV4-2 and TRBJ1-1; the D is unclear. Sequencing was performed on PBMCs or T cells enriched from blood (not recorded which). This chain's CDR3 is CASSQQTGGMGNTEAFF. The CDR3 coding sequence is TGTGCCAGCAGCCAACAAACCGGAGGAATGGGAAACACTGAAGCTTTCTTT.